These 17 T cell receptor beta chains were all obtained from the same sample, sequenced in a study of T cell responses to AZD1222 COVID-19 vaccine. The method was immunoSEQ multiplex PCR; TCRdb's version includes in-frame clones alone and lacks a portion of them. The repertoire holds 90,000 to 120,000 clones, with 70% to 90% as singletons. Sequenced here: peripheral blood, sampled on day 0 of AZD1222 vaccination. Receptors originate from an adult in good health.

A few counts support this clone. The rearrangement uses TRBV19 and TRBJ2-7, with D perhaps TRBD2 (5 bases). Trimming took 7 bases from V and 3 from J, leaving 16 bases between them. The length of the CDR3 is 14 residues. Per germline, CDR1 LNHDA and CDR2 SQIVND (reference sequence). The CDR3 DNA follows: TGTGCCAGTACCCCCCGGGGTCTTCTCTACGAGCAGTACTTC. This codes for CASTPRGLLYEQYF.

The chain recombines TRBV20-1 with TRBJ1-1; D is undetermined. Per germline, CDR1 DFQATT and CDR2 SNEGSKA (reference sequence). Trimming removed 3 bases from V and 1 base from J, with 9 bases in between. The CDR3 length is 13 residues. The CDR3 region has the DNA TGCAGTGCTAGTGCGCAGGCGAACACTGAAGCTTTCTTT. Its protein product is CSASAQANTEAFF.

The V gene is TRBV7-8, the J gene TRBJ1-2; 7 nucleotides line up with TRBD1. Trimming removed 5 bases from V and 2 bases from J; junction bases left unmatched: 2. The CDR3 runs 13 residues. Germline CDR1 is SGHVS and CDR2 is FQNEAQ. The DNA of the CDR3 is TGTGCCAGCAGCCTACAGGGGAACTATGGCTACACCTTC. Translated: CASSLQGNYGYTF.

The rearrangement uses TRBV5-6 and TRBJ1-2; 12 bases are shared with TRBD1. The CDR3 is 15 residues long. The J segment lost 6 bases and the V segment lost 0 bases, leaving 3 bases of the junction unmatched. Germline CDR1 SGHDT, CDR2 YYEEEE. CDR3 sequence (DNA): TGTGCCAGCAGCTTGGCAGGGACAGGGGGCCATGGCTACACCTTC. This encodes CASSLAGTGGHGYTF.

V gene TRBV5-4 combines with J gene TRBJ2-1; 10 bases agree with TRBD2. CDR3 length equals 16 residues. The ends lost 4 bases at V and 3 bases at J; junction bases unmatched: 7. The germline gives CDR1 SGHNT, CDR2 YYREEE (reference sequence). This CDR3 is CASSPASGRVYNEQFF. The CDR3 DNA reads TGTGCCAGCAGCCCAGCCAGCGGGAGGGTCTACAATGAGCAGTTCTTC.

CDR3 nucleotide sequence: TGCGCCAGCAGCTTGTACCCTTCCGTCACCGGGGAGCTGTTTTTT. This gives the protein CASSLYPSVTGELFF. The gene calls are TRBV5-1 and TRBJ2-2, with no clear D. This CDR3 has 15 residues. V lost 1 base and J 4 bases, leaving 11 bases between the germline ends. Per germline, CDR1 SGHRS and CDR2 YFSETQ.

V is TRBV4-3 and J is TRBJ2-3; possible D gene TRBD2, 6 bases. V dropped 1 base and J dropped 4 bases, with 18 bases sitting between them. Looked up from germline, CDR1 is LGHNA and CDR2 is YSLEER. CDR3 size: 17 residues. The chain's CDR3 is CASSQGGPREAPDTQYF. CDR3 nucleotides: TGCGCCAGCAGCCAAGGGGGTCCCAGGGAGGCCCCAGATACGCAGTATTTT.

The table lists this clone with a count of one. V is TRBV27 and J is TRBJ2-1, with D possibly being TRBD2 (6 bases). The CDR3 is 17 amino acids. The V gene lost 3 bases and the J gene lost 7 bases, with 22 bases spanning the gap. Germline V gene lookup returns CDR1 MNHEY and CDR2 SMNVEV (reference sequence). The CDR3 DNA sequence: TGTGCCAGCAGTTTCCAAACTTCCGGGACTCAAGGGAATGAGCAGTTCTTC. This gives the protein CASSFQTSGTQGNEQFF.

The CDR3 is CASSPTGSTDTQYF. In DNA, the CDR3 is TGTGCCAGCTCACCTACCGGTAGCACAGATACGCAGTATTTT. The chain employs TRBV18 and TRBJ2-3; D is undetermined. The CDR3 is made up of 14 amino acids. V dropped 3 bases and J dropped 0 bases, with 7 bases sitting between them. Germline V gene data show CDR1 as KGHSH and CDR2 as LQKENI.

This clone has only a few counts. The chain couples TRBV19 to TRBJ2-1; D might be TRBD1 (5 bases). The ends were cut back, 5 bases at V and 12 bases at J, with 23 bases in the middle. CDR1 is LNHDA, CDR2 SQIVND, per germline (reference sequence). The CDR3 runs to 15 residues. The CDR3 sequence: CASSAPGEANTGQFF. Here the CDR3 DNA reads TGTGCCAGTAGTGCCCCCGGTGAGGCTAATACAGGGCAGTTCTTC. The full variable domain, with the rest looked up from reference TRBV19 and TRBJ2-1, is DGGITQSPKYLFRKEGQNVTLSCEQNLNHDAMYWYRQDPGQGLRLIYYSQIVNDFQKGDIAEGYSVSREKKESFPLTVTSAQKNPTAFYLCASSAPGEANTGQFFGPGTRLTVL.

The CDR3 coding sequence is TGTGCCAGCAGCCAAGAAGCTAGCGGGAGGTACGAGCAGTACTTC. The encoded protein is CASSQEASGRYEQYF. The chain links TRBV3-1 (or the pseudogene TRBV3-2) to TRBJ2-7; 11 bases fit TRBD2. Per germline, CDR1 LGHDT and CDR2 YNNKEL (reference sequence). The CDR3 is made up of 15 amino acids. Germline trimming cut 0 bases from V and 4 bases from J; bases unmatched to any gene: 2.

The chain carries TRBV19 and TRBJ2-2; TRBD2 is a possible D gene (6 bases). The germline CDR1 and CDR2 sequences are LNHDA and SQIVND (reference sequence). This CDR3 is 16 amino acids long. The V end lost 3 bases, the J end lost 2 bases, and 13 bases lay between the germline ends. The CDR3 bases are TGTGCCAGTAGTATTTGGAGGGCCTCAAACACCGGGGAGCTGTTTTTT. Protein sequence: CASSIWRASNTGELFF.

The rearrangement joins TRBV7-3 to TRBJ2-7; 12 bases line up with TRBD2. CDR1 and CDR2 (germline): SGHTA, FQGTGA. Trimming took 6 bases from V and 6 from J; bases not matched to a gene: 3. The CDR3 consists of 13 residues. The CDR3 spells CASSRGLAGEQYF. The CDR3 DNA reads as TGTGCCAGCAGTCGGGGACTAGCGGGCGAGCAGTACTTC.

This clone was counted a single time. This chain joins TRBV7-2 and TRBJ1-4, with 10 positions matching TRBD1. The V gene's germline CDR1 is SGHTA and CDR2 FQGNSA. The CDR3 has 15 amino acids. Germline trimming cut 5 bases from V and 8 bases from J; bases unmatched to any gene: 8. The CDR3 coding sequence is TGTGCCAGCAGCGGACGTGGACAGGGGGGCGAAAAACTGTTTTTT. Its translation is CASSGRGQGGEKLFF.

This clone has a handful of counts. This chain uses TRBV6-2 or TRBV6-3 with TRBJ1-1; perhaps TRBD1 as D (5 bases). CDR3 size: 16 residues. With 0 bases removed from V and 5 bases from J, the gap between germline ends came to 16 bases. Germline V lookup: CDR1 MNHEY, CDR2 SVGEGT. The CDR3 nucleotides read TGTGCCAGCAGTTACTCGAACAGGCTTAAGGGGACTGAAGCTTTCTTT. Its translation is CASSYSNRLKGTEAFF.

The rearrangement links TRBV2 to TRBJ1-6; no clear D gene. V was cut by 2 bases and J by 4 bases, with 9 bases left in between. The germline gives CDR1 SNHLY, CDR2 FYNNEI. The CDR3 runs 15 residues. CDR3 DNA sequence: TGTGCCAGCAGTGAACTAAGTACATATAATTCACCCCTCCACTTT. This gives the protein CASSELSTYNSPLHF.

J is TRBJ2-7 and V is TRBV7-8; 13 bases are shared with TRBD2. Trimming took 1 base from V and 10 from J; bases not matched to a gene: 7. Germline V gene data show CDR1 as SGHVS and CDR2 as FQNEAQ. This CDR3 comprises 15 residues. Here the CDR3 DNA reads TGTGCCAGCAGCTTAGTAGGGACTAGCGGGGAGGCCCAGTACTTC. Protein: CASSLVGTSGEAQYF.